These 8 T cell receptor beta chains were sequenced from one sample in a study of blood T cell repertoires in COVID-19. Sequenced by immunoSEQ multiplex PCR; TCRdb stores in-frame clones only, minus some. Of under 140,000 clones in the sample, over 65% are singletons; the top ten hold about 3.8%. Source material: peripheral blood. The origin of the receptors is a woman older than 75 with acute or convalescent COVID-19.

The chain couples TRBV12-5 to TRBJ2-2; a weak D match, TRBD2 (5 bases). The CDR3 contains 13 residues. The V end lost 2 bases, the J end lost 5 bases, and 6 bases lay between the germline ends. Germline lookup yields CDR1 LGHNT and CDR2 FRNRAP. Here the CDR3 DNA reads TGTGCTAGTGGTTTGTGGAGGACCGGGGAGCTGTTTTTT. This sequence encodes CASGLWRTGELFF.

V is TRBV6-1 and J is TRBJ1-2; D uncertain. Germline V gene data show CDR1 as MNHNS and CDR2 as SASEGT. CDR3 length: 15 amino acids. V shed 2 bases and J shed 8 bases, with 18 bases lying between them. The CDR3 nucleotides are TGTGCCAGCAGTGAATCCGGTGTGAACCACTGGGGCTACACCTTC. The encoded protein is CASSESGVNHWGYTF.

V and J are TRBV25-1 and TRBJ2-1; weak D call: TRBD1 (5 bases). Germline CDR1 reads MGHDK; CDR2 reads SYGVNS. CDR3 length: 16 residues. The V gene lost 2 bases and the J gene lost 5 bases, with 16 bases spanning the gap. The DNA for the CDR3 is TGTGCCAGCAGTGAAGCAGGGCAGGGTCCCAACAATGAGCAGTTCTTC. It specifies CASSEAGQGPNNEQFF.

This clone has more than one count but fewer than ten. The rearrangement joins TRBV5-1 to TRBJ2-2, with TRBD1 identical over 10 bases. This CDR3 spans 16 amino acids. The V gene's germline CDR1 is SGHRS and CDR2 YFSETQ. Trimming cost V 4 bases and J 8 bases; bases outside gene matches: 11. Here the CDR3 reads CASSPRGQGTRGELFF. The CDR3 nucleotides read TGCGCCAGCAGCCCGCGGGGACAGGGGACCCGAGGGGAGCTGTTTTTT.

The sample holds one count of this clone. The chain couples TRBV12-3 or TRBV12-4 to TRBJ1-1, with unresolved D. The CDR3 covers 12 residues. Trimming removed 6 bases at V and 10 bases at J, with 15 bases between. The CDR3 here is CASRPLIGRAFF. The CDR3, as DNA: TGTGCCAGCAGGCCCCTTATAGGGAGAGCTTTCTTT.

This chain links TRBV5-6 with TRBJ1-1; D uncertain. Per germline, CDR1 SGHDT and CDR2 YYEEEE. The CDR3 has 14 amino acids. Deletions cut 2 bases from V and 2 bases from J, with 10 bases between. CDR3 region: CASSFPHTNTEAFF. The DNA for the CDR3 is TGTGCCAGCAGCTTCCCACATACAAACACTGAAGCTTTCTTT. The entire variable domain, with the rest obtained from reference TRBV5-6 and TRBJ1-1, is as follows: DAGVTQSPTHLIKTRGQQVTLRCSPKSGHDTVSWYQQALGQGPQFIFQYYEEEERQRGNFPDRFSGHQFPNYSSELNVNALLLGDSALYLCASSFPHTNTEAFFGQGTRLTVV.

This clone has a handful of counts. V usage is TRBV10-1 and J usage is TRBJ2-7; TRBD1 aligns across 8 bases. Trimming took 5 bases from V and 7 from J; bases not matched to a gene: 10. CDR1 WNHNN and CDR2 SYGVQD come from the germline V gene (reference sequence). The CDR3 runs to 14 residues. This CDR3 is CASSPGQGAGEQYF. The CDR3 DNA reads TGCGCCAGCAGTCCAGGCCAGGGGGCTGGTGAGCAGTACTTC.

This clone was seen only a few times. The chain uses TRBV28 and TRBJ2-2, with 9 nucleotides matching TRBD2. This CDR3 is 15 amino acids long. J gave up 7 bases and V 2 bases, and 5 bases lay outside the gene matches. Germline V gives CDR1 MDHEN, CDR2 SYDVKM. The CDR3 is CASSLAGGPFGELFF. Written as DNA, the CDR3 is TGTGCCAGCAGTTTAGCGGGAGGGCCCTTCGGGGAGCTGTTTTTT.